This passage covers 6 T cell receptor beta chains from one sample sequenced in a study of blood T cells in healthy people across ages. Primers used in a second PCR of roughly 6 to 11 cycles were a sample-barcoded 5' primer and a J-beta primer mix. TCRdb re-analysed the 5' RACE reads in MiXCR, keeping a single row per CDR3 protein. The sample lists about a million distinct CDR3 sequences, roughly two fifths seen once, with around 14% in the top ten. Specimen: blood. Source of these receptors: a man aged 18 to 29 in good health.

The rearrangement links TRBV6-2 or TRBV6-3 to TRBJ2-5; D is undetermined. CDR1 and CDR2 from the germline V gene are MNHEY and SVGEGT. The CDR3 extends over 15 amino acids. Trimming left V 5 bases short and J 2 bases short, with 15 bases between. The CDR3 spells CASSNHRRQQETQYF. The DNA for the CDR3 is TGTGCCAGCAGTAACCACAGACGTCAACAAGAGACCCAGTACTTC.

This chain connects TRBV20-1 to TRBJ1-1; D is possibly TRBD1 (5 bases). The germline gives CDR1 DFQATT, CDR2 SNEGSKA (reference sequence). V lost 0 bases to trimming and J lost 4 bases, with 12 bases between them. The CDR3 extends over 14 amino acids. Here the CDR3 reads CSARDVRGVTEAFF. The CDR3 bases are TGCAGTGCTAGAGATGTGAGGGGTGTCACTGAAGCTTTCTTT.

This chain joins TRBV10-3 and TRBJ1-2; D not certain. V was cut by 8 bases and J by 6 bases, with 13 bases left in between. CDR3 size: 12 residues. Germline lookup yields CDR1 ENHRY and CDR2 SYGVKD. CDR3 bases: TGTGCCATCGGGCGGATCCAGGATGGCTACACCTTC. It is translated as CAIGRIQDGYTF.

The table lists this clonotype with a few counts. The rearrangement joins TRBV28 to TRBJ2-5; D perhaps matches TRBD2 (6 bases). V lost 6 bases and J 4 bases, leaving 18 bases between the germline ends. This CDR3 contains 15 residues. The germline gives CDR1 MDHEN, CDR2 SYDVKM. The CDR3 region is CASSPGGGNIETQYF. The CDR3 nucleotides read TGTGCCAGCAGCCCCGGTGGGGGGAATATAGAGACCCAGTACTTC.

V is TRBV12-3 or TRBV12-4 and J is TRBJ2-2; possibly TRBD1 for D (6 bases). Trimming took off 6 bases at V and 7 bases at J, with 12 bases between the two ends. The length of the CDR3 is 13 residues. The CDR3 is CASRDTGFGELFF. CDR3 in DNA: TGTGCCAGCAGGGATACAGGGTTCGGGGAGCTGTTTTTT.

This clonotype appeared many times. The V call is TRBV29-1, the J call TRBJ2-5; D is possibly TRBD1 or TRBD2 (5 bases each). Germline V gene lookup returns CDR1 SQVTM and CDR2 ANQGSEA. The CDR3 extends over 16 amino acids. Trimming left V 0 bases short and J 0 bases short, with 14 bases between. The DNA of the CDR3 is TGCAGCGTTGAAGAGAGCTTCGGGGCAGACCAAGAGACCCAGTACTTC. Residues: CSVEESFGADQETQYF.